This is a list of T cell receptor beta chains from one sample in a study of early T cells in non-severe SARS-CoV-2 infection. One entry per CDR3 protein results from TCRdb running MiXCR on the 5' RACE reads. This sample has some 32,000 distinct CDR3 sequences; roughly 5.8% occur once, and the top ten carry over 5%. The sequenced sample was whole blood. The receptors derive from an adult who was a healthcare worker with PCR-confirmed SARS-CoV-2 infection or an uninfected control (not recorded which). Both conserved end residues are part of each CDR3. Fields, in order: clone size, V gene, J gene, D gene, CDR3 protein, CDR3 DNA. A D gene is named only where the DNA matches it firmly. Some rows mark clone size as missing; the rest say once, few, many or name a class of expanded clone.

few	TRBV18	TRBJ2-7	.	CASSPRQGLYEQYF	TGTGCCAGCTCACCACGGCAGGGTCTCTACGAGCAGTACTTC
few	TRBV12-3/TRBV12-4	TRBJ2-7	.	CASSLARGGGLHEQYF	TGTGCCAGCAGTTTAGCGCGAGGGGGAGGGCTTCACGAGCAGTACTTC
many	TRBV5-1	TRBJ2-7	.	CASSLTRIRSGSYEQYF	TGCGCCAGCAGCTTGACCCGGATCAGGAGTGGCTCCTACGAGCAGTACTTC
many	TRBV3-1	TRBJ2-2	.	CASSQLRGRGTGELFF	TGTGCCAGCAGCCAATTACGTGGGAGAGGCACCGGGGAGCTGTTTTTT
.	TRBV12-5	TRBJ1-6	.	CASRREDNSPLHF	TGTGCTAGCCGCAGGGAAGATAATTCACCCCTCCACTTT
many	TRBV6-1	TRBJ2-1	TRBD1	CASTFRGQGAYNEQFF	TGTGCCAGCACTTTCCGGGGACAGGGTGCGTACAATGAGCAGTTCTTC
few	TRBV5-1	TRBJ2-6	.	CASSLDGTSGSGANVLTF	TGCGCCAGCAGCTTGGACGGGACATCTGGGTCTGGGGCCAACGTCCTGACTTTC
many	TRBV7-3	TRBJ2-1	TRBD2	CASSSWTSGTLNEQFF	TGTGCCAGCAGCTCCTGGACTAGCGGGACATTGAATGAGCAGTTCTTC
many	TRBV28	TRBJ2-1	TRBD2	CASSPPGSGRSEQFF	TGTGCCAGCAGTCCCCCAGGAAGCGGGAGAAGTGAGCAGTTCTTC
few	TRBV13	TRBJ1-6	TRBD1	CASSLRVGTDHSPLHF	TGTGCCAGCAGCTTAAGAGTCGGGACAGACCATTCACCCCTCCACTTT
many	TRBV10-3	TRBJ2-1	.	CAISKELLPNNEQFF	TGTGCCATCAGTAAGGAACTCCTGCCCAACAATGAGCAGTTCTTC
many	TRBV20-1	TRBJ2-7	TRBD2	CSASPFGTSGSYEQYF	TGCAGTGCTAGCCCCTTTGGGACTAGCGGGAGCTACGAGCAGTACTTC
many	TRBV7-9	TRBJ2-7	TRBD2	CASSSGLARDEQYF	TGTGCCAGCAGCTCCGGACTAGCGAGGGACGAGCAGTACTTC
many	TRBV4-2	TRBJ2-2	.	CASSQDRWAGSNGELFF	TGTGCCAGCAGCCAAGATCGATGGGCAGGGTCCAACGGGGAGCTGTTTTTT
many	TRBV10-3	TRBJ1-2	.	CAISEDVGNYGYTF	TGTGCCATCAGTGAGGATGTGGGGAACTATGGCTACACCTTC
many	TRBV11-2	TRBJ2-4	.	CASSLALLSGNIQYF	TGTGCCAGCAGCTTAGCCCTCCTGTCTGGGAACATTCAGTACTTC
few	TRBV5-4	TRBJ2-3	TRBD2	CASSKPQREGRGDTQYF	TGTGCCAGCAGCAAGCCCCAGCGGGAGGGCCGTGGTGATACGCAGTATTTT
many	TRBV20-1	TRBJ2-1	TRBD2	CSVPTSGRVLSSYNEQFF	TGCAGTGTCCCGACTAGCGGGAGGGTTCTGAGCTCCTACAATGAGCAGTTCTTC
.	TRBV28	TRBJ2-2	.	CASSFSLTGELFF	TGTGCCAGCAGTTTCTCTCTCACCGGGGAGCTGTTTTTT
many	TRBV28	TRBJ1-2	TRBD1	CASNGQGYGYTF	TGTGCCAGCAACGGACAGGGCTATGGCTACACCTTC
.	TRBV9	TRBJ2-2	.	CASSVRRAGELFF	TGTGCCAGCAGCGTAAGGAGGGCCGGGGAGCTGTTTTTT
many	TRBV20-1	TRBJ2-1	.	CSARGGNEQFF	TGCAGTGCTAGAGGAGGGAATGAGCAGTTCTTC
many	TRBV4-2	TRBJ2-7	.	CASSQGTGSPYEQYF	TGTGCCAGCAGCCAAGGTACTGGGTCCCCCTACGAGCAGTACTTC
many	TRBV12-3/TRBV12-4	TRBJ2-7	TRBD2	CASSPGLAAFGAPEQYF	TGTGCCAGCAGTCCGGGACTAGCGGCATTCGGGGCTCCCGAGCAGTACTTC
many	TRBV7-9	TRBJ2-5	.	CASSQADSYPFQYF	TGTGCCAGCAGCCAAGCGGACAGCTACCCATTTCAGTACTTC
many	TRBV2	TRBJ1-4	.	CASSEDLRLRF	TGTGCCAGCAGTGAGGACCTCAGACTCAGGTTT
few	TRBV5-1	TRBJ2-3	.	CASSYMGRQYTDTQYF	TGCGCCAGCAGCTATATGGGGAGGCAATACACAGATACGCAGTATTTT
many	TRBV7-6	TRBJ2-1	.	CASSLRGNNEQFF	TGTGCCAGCAGCTTAAGGGGGAACAATGAGCAGTTCTTC
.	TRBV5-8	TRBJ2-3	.	CASQITGTDTQYF	TGTGCCAGCCAAATAACAGGGACAGATACGCAGTATTTT
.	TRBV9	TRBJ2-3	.	CASSPLGGNQHSSDTQYF	TGTGCCAGCAGCCCTCTTGGGGGCAACCAGCACAGTTCAGATACGCAGTATTTT
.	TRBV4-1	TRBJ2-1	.	CASSGRDSVNEQFF	TGCGCCAGCAGCGGGCGGGACTCTGTCAATGAGCAGTTCTTC
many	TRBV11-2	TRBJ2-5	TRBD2	CASSPGLAGAKTQYF	TGTGCCAGCAGCCCCGGACTAGCGGGAGCGAAGACCCAGTACTTC
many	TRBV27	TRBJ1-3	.	CASRSGLGSSGNTIYF	TGTGCCAGCAGATCCGGTCTTGGGTCCTCTGGAAACACCATATATTTT
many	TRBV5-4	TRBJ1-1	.	CASSDGGRVGEAFF	TGTGCCAGCAGCGACGGTGGACGCGTTGGGGAAGCTTTCTTT
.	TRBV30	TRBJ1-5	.	CAWSAGGNSNQPQHF	TGTGCCTGGAGTGCGGGGGGTAATAGCAATCAGCCCCAGCATTTT
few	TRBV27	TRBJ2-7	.	CASSSLDIPYEQYF	TGTGCCAGCAGTTCCCTAGACATACCCTACGAGCAGTACTTC
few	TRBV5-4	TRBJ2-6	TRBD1	CASSSGGAGANVLTF	TGTGCCAGCAGCTCAGGGGGCGCTGGGGCCAACGTCCTGACTTTC
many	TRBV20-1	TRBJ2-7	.	CSAAPVGRTNSGEQYF	TGCAGTGCTGCCCCCGTAGGGAGAACCAATTCGGGGGAGCAGTACTTC
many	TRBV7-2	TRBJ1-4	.	CASSLVSGRVNEKLFF	TGTGCCAGCAGCTTAGTTTCGGGACGTGTTAATGAAAAACTGTTTTTT
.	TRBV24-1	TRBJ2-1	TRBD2	CATRGAGAYNEQFF	TGTGCCACCAGGGGAGCGGGGGCCTACAATGAGCAGTTCTTC
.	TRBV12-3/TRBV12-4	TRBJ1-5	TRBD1	CASRSQGGGDQPQHF	TGTGCCAGCAGGTCACAGGGGGGAGGCGACCAGCCCCAGCATTTT
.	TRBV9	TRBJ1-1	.	CAGSFSPEGTEAFF	TGTGCCGGATCTTTTAGCCCCGAGGGAACTGAAGCTTTCTTT
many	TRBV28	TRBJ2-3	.	CASSLTPEATDTQYF	TGTGCCAGCAGTTTAACCCCGGAGGCCACAGATACGCAGTATTTT
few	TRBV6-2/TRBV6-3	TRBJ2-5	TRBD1	CASSYQKGQIQETQYF	TGTGCCAGCAGTTACCAAAAGGGACAGATTCAAGAGACCCAGTACTTC
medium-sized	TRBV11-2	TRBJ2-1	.	CASSEYNEQFF	TGTGCCAGCAGCGAATACAATGAGCAGTTCTTC
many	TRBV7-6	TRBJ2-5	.	CASTTGTAETQYF	TGTGCCAGCACCACCGGGACCGCTGAGACCCAGTACTTC
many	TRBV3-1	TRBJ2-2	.	CASSWGNTGELFF	TGTGCCAGCAGCTGGGGGAACACCGGGGAGCTGTTTTTT
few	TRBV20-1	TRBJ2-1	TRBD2	CSAPLLGLAINNEQFF	TGCAGTGCTCCTCTTTTGGGACTAGCTATCAACAATGAGCAGTTCTTC
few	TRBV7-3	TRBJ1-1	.	CASSSTGGLNTEAFF	TGTGCCAGCAGCTCAACTGGGGGCTTGAACACTGAAGCTTTCTTT
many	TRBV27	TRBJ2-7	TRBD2	CASSLLVAGAYEQYF	TGTGCCAGCAGTTTATTGGTAGCGGGAGCGTACGAGCAGTACTTC
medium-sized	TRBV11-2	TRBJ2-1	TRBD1	CASSWDPTGINEQFF	TGTGCCAGCAGCTGGGACCCGACAGGGATTAATGAGCAGTTCTTC
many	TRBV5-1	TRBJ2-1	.	CASSNTGFLNNEQFF	TGCGCCAGCAGCAACACAGGGTTTTTGAACAATGAGCAGTTCTTC
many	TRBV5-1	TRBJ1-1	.	CASQMGRSDTEAFF	TGCGCCAGCCAAATGGGTCGGAGCGACACTGAAGCTTTCTTT